This T cell receptor (beta chain) was documented in a study of CD8+CD57+ T cells in acquired aplastic anemia. The CDR3 has 14 residues. Germline CDR1 reads MNHEY; CDR2 reads SVGAGI. Deletions cut 2 bases from V and 2 bases from J, with 10 bases between. The template used for profiling TCR beta VDJ and CDR3 was genomic DNA. TCRdb re-called the reads with MiXCR, one entry per CDR3 protein. Found here are 250,000 or so distinct CDR3 sequences, more than 40% of them singletons; the top ten hold roughly 8%. This clonotype was recorded at least ten times. Before being chosen for sequencing, patients had shown CD8+CD57+ cell expansion by flow cytometry.

The chain uses TRBV6-5 and TRBJ2-7; D is possibly TRBD1 (6 bases). This clonotype was obtained from a human donor with aplastic anemia. The sample was sorted CD4+, CD8+, or CD8+CD57+ T cells (not recorded which) from PBMCs. The CDR3 DNA is TGTGCCAGCAGTTACGGACAGCCCCCCTACGAGCAGTACTTC. Its protein product is CASSYGQPPYEQYF.